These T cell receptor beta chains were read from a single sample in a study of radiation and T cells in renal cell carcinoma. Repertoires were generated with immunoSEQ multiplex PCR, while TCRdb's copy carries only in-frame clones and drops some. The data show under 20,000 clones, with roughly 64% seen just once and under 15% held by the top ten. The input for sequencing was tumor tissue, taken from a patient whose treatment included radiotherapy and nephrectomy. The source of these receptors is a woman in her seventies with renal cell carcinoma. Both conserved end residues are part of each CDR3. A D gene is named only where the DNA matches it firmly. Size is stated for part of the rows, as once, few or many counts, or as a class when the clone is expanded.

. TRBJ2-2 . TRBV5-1 CASSLERIPGELFF TGCGCCAGCAGCTTGGAAAGGATTCCCGGGGAGCTGTTTTTT
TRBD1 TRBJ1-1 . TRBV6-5 CASSSGTGVVEAFF TGTGCCAGCAGTTCCGGGACAGGGGTCGTGGAGGCTTTCTTT
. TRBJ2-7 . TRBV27 CASSHGGYEQYF TGTGCCAGCAGTCACGGGGGTTACGAGCAGTACTTC
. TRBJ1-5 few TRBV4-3 CASSRTWGALLGQPQHF TGCGCCAGCAGCCGCACGTGGGGGGCGCTTTTAGGTCAGCCCCAGCATTTT
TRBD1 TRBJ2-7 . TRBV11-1 CASSAQGGMRYEQYF TGTGCCAGCAGCGCACAGGGGGGCATGAGGTACGAGCAGTACTTC
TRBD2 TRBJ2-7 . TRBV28 CASSSPLTSGGAYEQYF TGTGCCAGCAGTTCTCCCCTCACTAGCGGGGGGGCTTACGAGCAGTACTTC
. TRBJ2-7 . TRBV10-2 CASSEQLGMKFYEQYF TGCGCCAGCAGTGAGCAGTTGGGGATGAAATTCTACGAGCAGTACTTC
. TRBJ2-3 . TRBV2 CASSEEGLSDTQYF TGTGCCAGCAGTGAGGAGGGTTTATCAGATACGCAGTATTTT
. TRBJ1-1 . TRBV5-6 CASSSPVIKAFF TGTGCCAGCAGCAGTCCGGTTATAAAAGCTTTCTTT
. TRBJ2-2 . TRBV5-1 CASSSGSPNTGELFF TGCGCCAGCAGCTCGGGGAGCCCGAACACCGGGGAGCTGTTTTTT
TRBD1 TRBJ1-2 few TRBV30 CAWSSRQGTGYTF TGTGCCTGGAGTTCCAGACAGGGGACAGGCTACACCTTC
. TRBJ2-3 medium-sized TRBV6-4 CASSLLRVGSTDTQYF TGTGCCAGCAGTCTCTTGAGGGTAGGGAGCACAGATACGCAGTATTTT
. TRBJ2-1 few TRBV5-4 CASSSREYYNEQFF TGTGCCAGCAGCTCCCGGGAGTACTACAATGAGCAGTTCTTC
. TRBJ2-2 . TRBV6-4 CASQIQAYTGELFF TGTGCCAGCCAAATTCAAGCCTACACCGGGGAGCTGTTTTTT
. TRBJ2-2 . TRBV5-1 CASSFSGGTGELFF TGCGCCAGCAGCTTCTCGGGCGGAACCGGGGAGCTGTTTTTT
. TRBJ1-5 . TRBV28 CASSPGGLNQPQHF TGTGCCAGCAGTCCCGGGGGCCTGAATCAGCCCCAGCATTTT
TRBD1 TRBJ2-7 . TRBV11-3 CASSLGAGGSYEQYF TGTGCCAGCAGCTTAGGGGCAGGGGGCTCCTACGAGCAGTACTTC
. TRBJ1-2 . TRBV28 CASSFKSRAKGYTF TGTGCCAGCAGTTTTAAGAGCCGTGCGAAAGGTTACACCTTC
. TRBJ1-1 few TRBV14 CASSPRQVKNTEAFF TGTGCCAGCAGCCCCCGACAGGTAAAGAACACTGAAGCTTTCTTT
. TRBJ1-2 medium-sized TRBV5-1 CASSLVLDRSNYGYTF TGCGCCAGCAGCTTGGTCCTGGACAGATCTAACTATGGCTACACCTTC
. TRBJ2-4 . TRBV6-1 CASSRPGRQDIQYF TGTGCCAGCAGTCGTCCGGGTAGGCAGGACATTCAGTACTTC
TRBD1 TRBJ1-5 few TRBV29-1 CSVEETGGQPQHF TGCAGCGTTGAAGAGACAGGGGGTCAGCCCCAGCATTTT
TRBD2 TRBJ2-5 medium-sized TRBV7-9 CASSSGTSETQYF TGTGCCAGCAGCTCCGGGACTAGCGAGACCCAGTACTTC
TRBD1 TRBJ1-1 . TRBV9 CASSSGGNTEAFF TGTGCCAGCAGTTCAGGGGGAAACACTGAAGCTTTCTTT
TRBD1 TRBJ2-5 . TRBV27 CASSDRGRWETQYF TGTGCCAGCAGTGACAGGGGGCGGTGGGAGACCCAGTACTTC
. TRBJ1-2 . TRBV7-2 CASSPASQGTGYTF TGTGCCAGCAGCCCAGCCTCTCAGGGGACTGGCTACACCTTC